Detailed here is one T cell receptor (beta chain). No antigen is known for it. Germline V gene sequence: CDR1 LGHNA, CDR2 YSLEER. The CDR3 runs 13 residues. The entry originates in a study of monozygotic twins with inflammatory bowel disease. Study-level results: Limited statistical power may explain no repertoire similarity difference between concordant and discordant twins.

TCRdb re-called the 5' RACE reads and gives one entry per CDR3 protein, without DNA. The sample features 300,000 to 400,000 distinct CDR3 sequences, with just over 2.5% in its top ten. V is TRBV4-3 and J is TRBJ1-1. The source of this sequence is a human donor with ulcerative colitis or Crohn's disease, or a healthy co-twin of an affected twin (not recorded which). Sequenced: blood. The CDR3 sequence: CASSQEWGGEAFF.